The 22 T cell receptor beta chains listed next were all sequenced from one sample in a study of T cells in Graves' hyperthyroidism and ophthalmopathy. Using RNA transcripts as the source, TCR beta CDR3 regions were amplified. HTBI primers drove first-round RT-PCR of the TCR CDR3. TCRdb re-analysed the multiplex PCR reads in MiXCR, keeping a single row per CDR3 protein. The sample comprises 250,000 or so distinct CDR3 sequences, roughly 15% of which are singletons, and around 30% rests with the top ten. Sequencing input: blood. The receptor set was obtained from a woman aged 45-65 years with Graves' hyperthyroidism that later progressed to Graves' ophthalmopathy.

This clonotype was seen more than once but under ten times. This chain connects TRBV2 to TRBJ1-4; D not certain. Between the trimmed V and J ends, which lost 7 bases and 4 bases, there was a span of 10 bases. The CDR3 contains 13 residues. Per the germline V gene, CDR1 is SNHLY and CDR2 is FYNNEI. CDR3: CASMGSFNEKLFF. CDR3 nucleotides: TGTGCCAGCATGGGCAGCTTTAATGAAAAACTGTTTTTT. Based on the CDR3 plus reference TRBV2 and TRBJ1-4, the full variable domain is EPEVTQTPSHQVTQMGQEVILRCVPISNHLYFYWYRQILGQKVEFLVSFYNNEISEKSEIFDDQFSVERPDGSNFTLKIRSTKLEDSAMYFCASMGSFNEKLFFGSGTQLSVL.

This clonotype was detected only a few times. The V call is TRBV30, the J call TRBJ2-1, with D perhaps matching TRBD2 (6 bases). Trimming pared 5 bases from V and 8 bases from J, leaving 16 bases between. Per germline, CDR1 GTSNPN and CDR2 SVGIG (reference sequence). There are 13 residues in the CDR3. As DNA, the CDR3 is TGTGCCTGGGGGTCTTTGGGGGGATATGAGCAGTTCTTC. This translates into CAWGSLGGYEQFF. The full variable domain, with the rest looked up from reference TRBV30 and TRBJ2-1, is SQTIHQWPATLVQPVGSPLSLECTVEGTSNPNLYWYRQAAGRGLQLLFYSVGIGQISSEVPQNLSASRPQDRQFILSSKKLLLSDSGFYLCAWGSLGGYEQFFGPGTRLTVL.

In its sample, this clonotype was seen many times. The rearrangement links TRBV6-1 to TRBJ1-1; TRBD1 agrees at 7 bases. The CDR3 runs 14 residues. V trimming: 5 bases; J trimming: 0 bases; junction bases outside the gene matches: 3. Germline CDR1 reads MNHNS; CDR2 reads SASEGT. CDR3 residues: CASSTGTVNTEAFF. The CDR3 nucleotides read TGTGCCAGCAGTACCGGGACAGTGAACACTGAAGCTTTCTTT.

This clonotype was observed many times. The chain is built from TRBV18 and TRBJ2-3; D remains unclear. Germline-derived CDR1 and CDR2 are KGHSH and LQKENI. The CDR3 extends over 15 amino acids. Trimming removed 4 bases from V and 1 base from J, with 12 bases in between. The CDR3 DNA is TGTGCCAGCTCACTCGAATGGCGACGCACAGATACGCAGTATTTT. The encoded protein is CASSLEWRRTDTQYF.

The sample holds many counts of this clonotype. The chain carries TRBV28 and TRBJ2-1, with TRBD2 matching 9 bases. With V trimmed by 5 bases and J by 7 bases, 9 bases remained unmatched. Per germline, CDR1 MDHEN and CDR2 SYDVKM. CDR3 length equals 15 residues. The CDR3, as DNA: TGTGCCAGCAGTCTTAGCGGGAGAAGTAGGAATGAGCAGTTCTTC. The encoded protein is CASSLSGRSRNEQFF.

The table lists this clonotype with many counts. This chain joins TRBV18 and TRBJ1-1; weak D call: TRBD1 (6 bases). CDR1 and CDR2 from the germline V gene are KGHSH and LQKENI. Trimming left V 3 bases short and J 1 base short, with 12 bases between. The CDR3 spans 15 residues. The CDR3 reads CASSPTAQGNTEAFF. The CDR3 nucleotides are TGTGCCAGCTCACCCACAGCACAGGGGAACACTGAAGCTTTCTTT.

This clonotype was detected ten times or more. The J gene is TRBJ1-4, the V gene TRBV14; no clear D. V lost 0 bases and J 8 bases, leaving 10 bases between the germline ends. Germline CDR1 reads SGHDN; CDR2 reads FVKESK. The CDR3 is 14 residues long. CDR3 protein: CASSQDTAREKLFF. DNA for the CDR3: TGTGCCAGCAGCCAAGACACCGCGAGGGAAAAACTGTTTTTT. The full variable domain, in which reference TRBV14 and TRBJ1-4 provide the parts outside the CDR3, is EAGVTQFPSHSVIEKGQTVTLRCDPISGHDNLYWYRRVMGKEIKFLLHFVKESKQDESGMPNNRFLAERTGGTYSTLKVQPAELEDSGVYFCASSQDTAREKLFFGSGTQLSVL.

The V and J genes are TRBV9 and TRBJ1-2, with D perhaps TRBD1 (5 bases). The germline V gene encodes CDR1 SGDLS and CDR2 YYNGEE. V gave up 4 bases and J gave up 7 bases, with 20 bases separating them. The CDR3 runs to 15 residues. The DNA for the CDR3 is TGTGCCAGCAGCTTTCATCGGGCAGGGATTCCTGGCTACACCTTC. Amino acid sequence: CASSFHRAGIPGYTF.

This clonotype was seen a single time. This chain joins TRBV18 and TRBJ2-3; 8 nucleotides match TRBD2. J lost 2 bases, V lost 1 base, and 11 bases had no gene match. The CDR3 totals 18 residues. Germline lookup yields CDR1 KGHSH and CDR2 LQKENI. CDR3 region: CASSPRSLAGEFTDTQYF. The DNA for the CDR3 is TGTGCCAGCTCACCACGAAGCCTAGCGGGCGAGTTCACAGATACGCAGTATTTT.

Many counts were recorded for this clonotype. CDR3 protein: CASGRFLVEQFF. CDR3 bases: TGTGCCAGCGGACGTTTTTTGGTAGAGCAGTTCTTC. V and J are TRBV28 and TRBJ2-1, with D hard to call. The length of the CDR3 is 12 residues. Germline assignment: CDR1 MDHEN and CDR2 SYDVKM. With 8 bases removed from V and 10 bases from J, the gap between germline ends came to 15 bases.

Many counts were recorded for this clonotype. The chain carries TRBV2 and TRBJ2-7, with D unresolved. V lost 7 bases and J lost 3, with 10 bases in between. Germline V gene sequence: CDR1 SNHLY, CDR2 FYNNEI. There are 12 residues in the CDR3. CDR3 in amino acids: CASIVRSYEQYF. The CDR3, as DNA: TGTGCCAGCATCGTAAGGAGCTACGAGCAGTACTTC.

This clonotype was observed a handful of times. J is TRBJ2-7 and V is TRBV10-3; 7 bases map to TRBD1. The length of the CDR3 is 15 residues. Germline CDR1 is ENHRY and CDR2 is SYGVKD. Trimming cost V 9 bases and J 3 bases; bases outside gene matches: 14. The CDR3 coding sequence is TGTGCCATAACGGAAGCCGGGACAGCAAACTACGAGCAGTACTTC. This sequence encodes CAITEAGTANYEQYF.

The chain is built from TRBV27 and TRBJ1-5, with D uncertain. Trimming shortened V by 4 bases and J by 6 bases, and 16 bases separated the two germline ends. Germline values: CDR1 MNHEY, CDR2 SMNVEV (reference sequence). This CDR3 contains 15 residues. Here the CDR3 DNA reads TGTGCCAGCAGTTCGAAGGAAGAGGCTGGTCAGCCCCAGCATTTT. The encoded protein is CASSSKEEAGQPQHF.

This clonotype was found many times. The chain combines TRBV12-3 or TRBV12-4 with TRBJ2-7; D not certain. The CDR3 runs to 13 residues. With 3 bases removed from V and 12 bases from J, the gap between germline ends came to 18 bases. The CDR3 coding sequence is TGTGCCAGCAGTTTTTGGCGGACCGAGTCTCGGTACTTC. This sequence encodes CASSFWRTESRYF.

The sample holds many counts of this clonotype. CDR3 in amino acids: CASSLGQSRGEKLFF. The CDR3 region has the DNA TGCGCCAGCAGCTTGGGTCAAAGCCGGGGTGAAAAACTGTTTTTT. The chain couples TRBV5-1 to TRBJ1-4; D not certain. Trimming stripped 0 bases from V and 7 bases from J, with 13 bases between. Germline V gene lookup returns CDR1 SGHRS and CDR2 YFSETQ. The CDR3 sequence is 15 residues long.

This clonotype was picked up many times. This chain connects TRBV12-3 or TRBV12-4 to TRBJ2-6; tentative D call: TRBD1 (5 bases). This CDR3 comprises 17 residues. Trimming pared 3 bases from V and 0 bases from J, leaving 12 bases between. CDR3 residues: CASSFRQGRSGANVLTF. The CDR3 nucleotides are TGTGCCAGCAGTTTTCGTCAGGGTCGCTCTGGGGCCAACGTCCTGACTTTC.

In its sample, this clonotype was seen many times. This rearrangement joins TRBV11-3 to TRBJ2-7; D remains unclear. The CDR3 contains 15 residues. CDR1 is SGHNT and CDR2 is YENEEA in the germline V gene. Trimming took 0 bases from V and 0 from J, leaving 9 bases between them. CDR3 protein: CASSLEVGHSYEQYF. The CDR3, as DNA: TGTGCCAGCAGCTTAGAGGTCGGCCACTCCTACGAGCAGTACTTC.

In this sample, this clonotype turned up many times. The chain has TRBV18 and TRBJ2-3, with no clear D. The V end lost 3 bases, the J end lost 2 bases, and 6 bases lay between the germline ends. CDR3 size: 13 residues. From germline, CDR1 is KGHSH and CDR2 LQKENI. CDR3 region: CASSPYVTDTQYF. CDR3 nucleotides: TGTGCCAGCTCACCGTACGTCACAGATACGCAGTATTTT. The complete variable domain, with remaining parts taken from reference TRBV18 and TRBJ2-3, reads NAGVMQNPRHLVRRRGQEARLRCSPMKGHSHVYWYRQLPEEGLKFMVYLQKENIIDESGMPKERFSAEFPKEGPSILRIQQVVRGDSAAYFCASSPYVTDTQYFGPGTRLTVL.

The rearrangement uses TRBV11-2 and TRBJ2-7, with 9 bases identical to TRBD2. The J segment lost 3 bases and the V segment lost 5 bases, leaving 17 bases of the junction unmatched. The CDR3 totals 18 residues. Per the germline V gene, CDR1 is SGHAT and CDR2 is FQNNGV. The CDR3 reads CASSARGLAGRLGYEQYF. In DNA form, the CDR3 reads TGTGCCAGCAGCGCTAGGGGCCTAGCGGGAAGACTGGGCTACGAGCAGTACTTC.

This clonotype was counted ten times or more. The J gene is TRBJ2-2, the V gene TRBV11-2; 8 bases line up with TRBD1. The germline V gene has CDR1 SGHAT and CDR2 FQNNGV. This CDR3 comprises 16 residues. The V and J ends lost 4 bases and 5 bases, in that order; junction bases with no gene match: 9. The DNA of the CDR3 is TGTGCCAGCAGCTCGATCTGGACAGGGAAGACCGGGGAGCTGTTTTTT. It codes for CASSSIWTGKTGELFF. Full variable domain (missing parts from reference TRBV11-2 and TRBJ2-2): EAGVAQSPRYKIIEKRQSVAFWCNPISGHATLYWYQQILGQGPKLLIQFQNNGVVDDSQLPKDRFSAERLKGVDSTLKIQPAKLEDSAVYLCASSSIWTGKTGELFFGEGSRLTVL.

This clonotype has a count of ten or more. This CDR3 reads CASSKGTVQETQYF. CDR3 DNA sequence: TGTGCCAGCAGCAAGGGGACAGTCCAAGAGACCCAGTACTTC. The genes are TRBV7-9 and TRBJ2-5; the match to TRBD1 covers 7 bases. Looked up from germline, CDR1 is SEHNR and CDR2 is FQNEAQ (reference sequence). The CDR3 runs to 14 residues. V was clipped by 5 bases and J by 1 base; unmatched bases: 4.

This clonotype was observed at least ten times. The chain links TRBV3-1 to TRBJ1-6; D is ambiguous. Trimming took 0 bases from V and 9 from J, leaving 9 bases between them. Germline V lookup: CDR1 LGHDT, CDR2 YNNKEL (reference sequence). The CDR3 runs 14 residues. CDR3 protein: CASSQEGSGSPLHF. The CDR3 nucleotides are TGTGCCAGCAGCCAAGAAGGTAGCGGTTCACCCCTCCACTTT.